The 17 T cell receptor beta chains given below trace back to one sample, sequenced in a study of T cells in Graves' hyperthyroidism and ophthalmopathy. TCR beta CDR3 sequences were amplified from RNA transcripts. The HTBI primer set served for first-round RT-PCR of the TCR CDR3. From the multiplex PCR reads, TCRdb called clonotypes with MiXCR, one entry per CDR3 protein. The profile shows 600,000 to 650,000 distinct CDR3 sequences, around 20% of them singletons. Sequencing was carried out using blood. The origin of the receptors is a young man with Graves' ophthalmopathy.

This clonotype was recorded a few times. This chain connects TRBV10-3 to TRBJ2-3, with TRBD2 matching 10 bases. Germline assignment: CDR1 ENHRY and CDR2 SYGVKD. This CDR3 contains 14 residues. With 6 bases clipped from V and 6 bases from J, the junction kept 6 bases outside the gene matches. CDR3 amino acids: CAIRQGLATDTQYF. The CDR3 nucleotides are TGTGCCATCAGACAGGGACTAGCGACCGATACGCAGTATTTT.

The chain carries TRBV4-1 and TRBJ2-7; D ambiguous. The V end lost 5 bases, the J end lost 0 bases, and 11 bases lay between the germline ends. This CDR3 spans 14 amino acids. Per the germline V gene, CDR1 is MGHRA and CDR2 is YSYEKL. The CDR3 DNA sequence: TGCGCCAGCAGCTTCTATGTTTCCTCCTACGAGCAGTACTTC. It translates to CASSFYVSSYEQYF.

This rearrangement joins TRBV20-1 to TRBJ2-7; D perhaps matches TRBD2 (5 bases). The CDR3 is made up of 12 amino acids. Looked up from germline, CDR1 is DFQATT and CDR2 is SNEGSKA (reference sequence). The V and J ends lost 6 bases and 4 bases respectively, with 13 bases between them. DNA of the CDR3: TGCAGTGCCCCCGGGATCTATTACGAGCAGTACTTC. Its protein product is CSAPGIYYEQYF.

Only a few counts were recorded for this clonotype. This sequence joins TRBV5-1 and TRBJ2-7; D unresolved. CDR3 size: 13 residues. The germline V and J ends were trimmed by 2 bases and 0 bases, with 6 bases remaining between them. The germline gives CDR1 SGHRS, CDR2 YFSETQ. The CDR3 loop is CASSFGNSYEQYF. CDR3 in DNA: TGCGCCAGCAGCTTTGGCAACTCCTACGAGCAGTACTTC.

The gene calls are TRBV7-9 and TRBJ1-4, with D unclear. Trimming pared 6 bases from V and 0 bases from J, leaving 5 bases between. There are 13 residues in the CDR3. CDR1 SEHNR and CDR2 FQNEAQ come from the germline V gene (reference sequence). CDR3 residues: CASSDSTNEKLFF. DNA of the CDR3: TGTGCCAGCAGTGACTCAACTAATGAAAAACTGTTTTTT.

This clonotype showed up just a few times. The chain is built from TRBV7-6 and TRBJ2-1, with 11 bases that match TRBD1. The CDR3 is 17 residues long. Losses at the gene ends were 0 bases for V and 3 bases for J; bases not matched to a gene: 4. Germline lookup yields CDR1 SGHVS and CDR2 FNYEAQ. The CDR3 reads CASSLAPGQGVYNEQFF. In nucleotides, the CDR3 is TGTGCCAGCAGCTTAGCGCCGGGACAGGGGGTCTACAATGAGCAGTTCTTC.

The J gene is TRBJ2-4, the V gene TRBV4-1; 10 bases fit TRBD1. Germline assignment: CDR1 MGHRA and CDR2 YSYEKL. V trimming: 5 bases; J trimming: 7 bases; junction bases outside the gene matches: 11. This CDR3 region has 16 residues. The CDR3 is CASSGIQTGGLNIQYF. In DNA, the CDR3 is TGCGCCAGCAGCGGGATCCAGACAGGGGGCTTGAACATTCAGTACTTC.

The chain couples TRBV28 to TRBJ1-1, with D uncertain. The CDR3 is 14 residues long. Germline-derived CDR1 and CDR2 are MDHEN and SYDVKM. Trimming took off 7 bases at V and 2 bases at J, with 14 bases between the two ends. DNA of the CDR3: TGTGCCAGCACCTTCTTTGGGAAAAACACTGAAGCTTTCTTT. Its protein is CASTFFGKNTEAFF.

V and J are TRBV5-1 and TRBJ2-3, with a weak D call TRBD2 (6 bases). The V end lost 0 bases, the J end lost 4 bases, and 18 bases lay between the germline ends. Germline V gene data show CDR1 as SGHRS and CDR2 as YFSETQ. The CDR3 extends over 17 amino acids. The CDR3 DNA reads TGCGCCAGCAGCTTGGCGTCTAGCGAGAGAGGTTCAGATACGCAGTATTTT. It translates to CASSLASSERGSDTQYF.

In its sample, this clonotype was seen many times. The chain links TRBV12-3 or TRBV12-4 to TRBJ2-1; D possibly corresponds to TRBD2 (5 bases). The CDR3 is 13 residues long. V was shortened by 1 base and J by 10 bases, with 11 bases between the two germline ends. CDR3 coding DNA: TGTGCCAGCAGTTTAGTAGAGGGCCGGGAGCAGTTCTTC. It yields the protein CASSLVEGREQFF.

The chain recombines TRBV20-1 with TRBJ1-1; 8 bases map to TRBD1. V trimming: 3 bases; J trimming: 0 bases; junction bases outside the gene matches: 15. CDR3 length: 18 residues. Germline V CDR1 and CDR2: DFQATT, SNEGSKA (reference sequence). CDR3 coding DNA: TGCAGTGCTAGGACTATTCGACAGGGGCTCTTAGTGAACACTGAAGCTTTCTTT. As protein: CSARTIRQGLLVNTEAFF.

With respect to this clonotype: Possible read error: a much larger clone is one base away. The rearrangement joins TRBV28 to TRBJ2-2; D uncertain. This CDR3 is built from 13 residues. Germline CDR1 and CDR2: MDHEN and SYDVKM. The CDR3 DNA reads TGTGCCAGCGGTTTGTCAGTTCCCGGGGAGCTGTTTTTT. This gives the protein CASGLSVPGELFF.

The gene calls are TRBV12-3 or TRBV12-4 and TRBJ1-4, with D maybe TRBD1 (6 bases). This CDR3 comprises 15 residues. V lost 4 bases, J lost 5 bases, and 14 bases lay in between. The DNA for the CDR3 is TGTGCCAGCAGTTCTAGAGGAGGGGGGAATGAAAAACTGTTTTTT. This encodes CASSSRGGGNEKLFF.

This clonotype was seen only a few times. This chain's CDR3 is CAISEQFF. In DNA form, the CDR3 reads TGTGCCATCAGTGAGCAGTTCTTC. V and J are TRBV10-3 and TRBJ2-1, with D uncertain. In germline, CDR1 is ENHRY, CDR2 SYGVKD. The CDR3 is 8 amino acids. V was shortened by 2 bases and J by 13 bases, with 0 bases between the two germline ends.

This clonotype was recorded at least ten times. The chain has TRBV7-8 and TRBJ2-7; possible D gene TRBD2, 6 bases. Germline V gene lookup returns CDR1 SGHVS and CDR2 FQNEAQ. The V end lost 10 bases, the J end lost 2 bases, and 15 bases lay between the germline ends. CDR3 size: 13 residues. CDR3 in amino acids: CATRRDSTYEQYF. DNA of the CDR3: TGTGCCACCCGCCGGGACTCGACCTACGAGCAGTACTTC.

This clonotype came up a few times. The CDR3 region is CSVDPGASTDTQYF. The CDR3 nucleotides are TGCAGCGTTGACCCGGGGGCTAGCACAGATACGCAGTATTTT. The chain couples TRBV29-1 to TRBJ2-3, with D perhaps TRBD1 or TRBD2 (6 bases each). CDR3 size: 14 residues. Germline V gene data show CDR1 as SQVTM and CDR2 as ANQGSEA. V was pared by 3 bases and J by 0 bases, with 10 bases between.

The chain employs TRBV6-1 and TRBJ2-2, with 8 positions matching TRBD2. This CDR3 is 17 amino acids long. With 5 bases clipped from V and 5 bases from J, the junction kept 13 bases outside the gene matches. Germline V CDR1 and CDR2: MNHNS, SASEGT. The chain's CDR3 is CASSSIAGKSSTGELFF. The CDR3 DNA is TGTGCCAGCAGTTCAATAGCGGGAAAGTCGAGTACCGGGGAGCTGTTTTTT.